This TCR beta chain was observed in a study of T-cell reconstitution after alpha-beta-depleted transplantation in children. Unique molecular identifiers were built into the TCRbeta library. In TCRdb, the PCR reads were re-called with MiXCR into one record per CDR3 protein. This sample has around 370,000 distinct CDR3 sequences, with over 9% found just once. This clonotype was detected a few times. With V trimmed by 4 bases and J by 6 bases, 3 bases remained unmatched. The CDR3 contains 15 residues. The J gene is TRBJ2-1, the V gene TRBV12-3 or TRBV12-4, with TRBD2 identical over 13 bases. The specimen comprised PBMCs from the stem cell graft donor, sampled from the stem cell graft. The origin of this receptor is a human donor who donated a stem cell graft to a child with acute lymphoblastic leukemia. The CDR3 DNA reads as TGTGCCAGCAGTTCGGGACTAGCGGGGTCCAATGAGCAGTTCTTC. Protein sequence: CASSSGLAGSNEQFF.